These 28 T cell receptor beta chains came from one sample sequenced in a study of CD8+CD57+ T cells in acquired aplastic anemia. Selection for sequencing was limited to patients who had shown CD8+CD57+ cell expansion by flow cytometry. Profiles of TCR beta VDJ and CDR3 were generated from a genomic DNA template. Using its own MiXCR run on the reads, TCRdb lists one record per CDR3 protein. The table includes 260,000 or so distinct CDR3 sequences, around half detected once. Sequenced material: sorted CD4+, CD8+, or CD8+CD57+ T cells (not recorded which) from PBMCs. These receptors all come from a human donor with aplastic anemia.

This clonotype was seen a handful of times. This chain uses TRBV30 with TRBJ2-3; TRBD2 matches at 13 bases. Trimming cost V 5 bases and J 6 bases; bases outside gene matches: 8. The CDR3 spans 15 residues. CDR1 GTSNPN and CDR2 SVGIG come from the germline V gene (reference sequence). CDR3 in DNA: TGTGCCTGGGGGGCGACTAGCGGGGGGACGGATACGCAGTATTTT. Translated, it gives CAWGATSGGTDTQYF.

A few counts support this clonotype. This chain's CDR3 is CSRQGPHRGYNYGYTF. The DNA of the CDR3 is TGCAGTAGGCAGGGCCCCCACAGGGGGTATAACTATGGCTACACCTTC. This rearrangement joins TRBV20-1 to TRBJ1-2, with 8 bases matching TRBD1. Germline CDR1 DFQATT, CDR2 SNEGSKA (reference sequence). This CDR3 contains 16 residues. V lost 8 bases and J lost 1; bases outside the gene matches: 15.

In DNA form, the CDR3 reads TGCAGTGCTAGCAGGGGGCAAGGCACCGGGGAGCTGTTTTTT. This encodes CSASRGQGTGELFF. This chain uses TRBV20-1 with TRBJ2-2; 8 positions agree with TRBD1. Germline values: CDR1 DFQATT, CDR2 SNEGSKA (reference sequence). This CDR3 has 14 amino acids. V gave up 3 bases and J gave up 4 bases; unmatched junction bases: 4.

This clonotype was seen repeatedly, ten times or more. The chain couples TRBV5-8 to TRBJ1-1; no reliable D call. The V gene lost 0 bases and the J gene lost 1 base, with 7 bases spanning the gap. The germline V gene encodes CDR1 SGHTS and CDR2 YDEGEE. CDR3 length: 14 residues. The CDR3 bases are TGTGCCAGCAGCTTGGTTTTCCCGAACACTGAAGCTTTCTTT. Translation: CASSLVFPNTEAFF.

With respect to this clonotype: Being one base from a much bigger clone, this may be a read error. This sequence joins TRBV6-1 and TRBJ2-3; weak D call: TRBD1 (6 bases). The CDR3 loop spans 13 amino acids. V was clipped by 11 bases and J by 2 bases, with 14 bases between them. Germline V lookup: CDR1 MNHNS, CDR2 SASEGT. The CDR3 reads CAPKQGNTDTQYF. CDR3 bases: TGTGCCCCCAAACAGGGCAACACAGATACGCAGTATTTT.

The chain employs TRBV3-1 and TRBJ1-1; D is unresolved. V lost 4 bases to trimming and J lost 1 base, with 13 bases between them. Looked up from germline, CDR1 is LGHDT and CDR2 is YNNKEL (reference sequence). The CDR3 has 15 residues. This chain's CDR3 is CASSLTLVRNTEAFF. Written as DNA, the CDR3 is TGTGCCAGCAGCCTCACCCTGGTACGGAACACTGAAGCTTTCTTT.

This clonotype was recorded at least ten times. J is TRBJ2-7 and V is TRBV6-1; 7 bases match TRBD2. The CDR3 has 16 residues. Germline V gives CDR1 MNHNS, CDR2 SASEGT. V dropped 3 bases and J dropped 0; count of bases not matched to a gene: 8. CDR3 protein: CASSDKGLDFSYEQYF. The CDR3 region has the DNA TGTGCCAGCAGTGATAAAGGACTAGACTTCTCCTACGAGCAGTACTTC.

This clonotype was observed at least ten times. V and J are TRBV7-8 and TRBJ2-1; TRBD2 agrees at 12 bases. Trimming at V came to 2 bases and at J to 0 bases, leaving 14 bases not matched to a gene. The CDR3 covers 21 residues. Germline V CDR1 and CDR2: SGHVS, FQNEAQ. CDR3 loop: CASSLPTGTSGQQSSYNEQFF. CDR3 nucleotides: TGTGCCAGCAGCTTACCGACCGGGACTAGCGGGCAACAAAGCTCCTACAATGAGCAGTTCTTC.

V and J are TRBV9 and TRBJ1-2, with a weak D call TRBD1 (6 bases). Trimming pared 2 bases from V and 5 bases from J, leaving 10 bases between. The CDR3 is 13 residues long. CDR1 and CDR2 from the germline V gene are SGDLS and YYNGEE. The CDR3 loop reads CASSVTGMYGYTF. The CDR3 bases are TGTGCCAGCAGCGTTACAGGGATGTATGGCTACACCTTC.

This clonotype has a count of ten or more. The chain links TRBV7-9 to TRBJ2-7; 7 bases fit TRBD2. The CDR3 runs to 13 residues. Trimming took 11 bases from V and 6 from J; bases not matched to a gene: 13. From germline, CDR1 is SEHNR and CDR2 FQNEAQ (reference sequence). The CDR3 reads CASRAGEFSEQYF. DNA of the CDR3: TGTGCCTCCCGGGCGGGGGAATTCTCCGAGCAGTACTTC.

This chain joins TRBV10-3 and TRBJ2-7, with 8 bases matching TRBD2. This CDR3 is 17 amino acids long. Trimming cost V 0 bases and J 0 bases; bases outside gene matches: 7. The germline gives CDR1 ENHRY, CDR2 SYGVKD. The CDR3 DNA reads TGTGCCATCAGTGAGTCCTTAGCGGGAAATAACTCCTACGAGCAGTACTTC. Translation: CAISESLAGNNSYEQYF.

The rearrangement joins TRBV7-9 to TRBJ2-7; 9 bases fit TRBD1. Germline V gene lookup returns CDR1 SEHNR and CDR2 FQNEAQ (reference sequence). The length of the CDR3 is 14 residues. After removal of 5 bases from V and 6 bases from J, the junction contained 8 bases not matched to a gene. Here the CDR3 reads CASSLGDRVTEQYF. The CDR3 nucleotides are TGTGCCAGCAGCCTCGGGGACAGGGTAACCGAGCAGTACTTC. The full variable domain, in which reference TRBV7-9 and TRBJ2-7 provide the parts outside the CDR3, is DTGVSQNPRHKITKRGQNVTFRCDPISEHNRLYWYRQTLGQGPEFLTYFQNEAQLEKSRLLSDRFSAERPKGSFSTLEIQRTEQGDSAMYLCASSLGDRVTEQYFGPGTRLTVT.

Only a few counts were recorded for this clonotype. CDR3: CASSEADRGDTEAFF. The CDR3 DNA reads TGTGCCAGCAGCGAGGCAGACAGGGGCGACACTGAAGCTTTCTTT. This chain links TRBV13 with TRBJ1-1; TRBD1 matches at 8 bases. Trimming took 5 bases from V and 3 from J; bases not matched to a gene: 8. CDR3 size: 15 residues. Germline V gene data show CDR1 as PRHDT and CDR2 as FYEKMQ (reference sequence).

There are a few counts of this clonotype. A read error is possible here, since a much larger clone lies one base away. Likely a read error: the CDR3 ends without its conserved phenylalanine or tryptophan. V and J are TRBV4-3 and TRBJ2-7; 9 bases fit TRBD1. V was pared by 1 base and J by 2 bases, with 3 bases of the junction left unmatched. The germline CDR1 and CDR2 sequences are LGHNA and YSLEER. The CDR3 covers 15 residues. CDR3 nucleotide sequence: TGCGCCAGCAGCCAAGGGACAGGGGTGGCCTACGAGCAGTACTCC. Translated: CASSQGTGVAYEQYS.

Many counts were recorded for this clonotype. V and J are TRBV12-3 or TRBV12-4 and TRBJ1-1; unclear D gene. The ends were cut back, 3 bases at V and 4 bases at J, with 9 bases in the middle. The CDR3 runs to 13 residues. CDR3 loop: CASSLYRGTEAFF. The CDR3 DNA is TGTGCCAGCAGTTTGTACAGAGGCACTGAAGCTTTCTTT.

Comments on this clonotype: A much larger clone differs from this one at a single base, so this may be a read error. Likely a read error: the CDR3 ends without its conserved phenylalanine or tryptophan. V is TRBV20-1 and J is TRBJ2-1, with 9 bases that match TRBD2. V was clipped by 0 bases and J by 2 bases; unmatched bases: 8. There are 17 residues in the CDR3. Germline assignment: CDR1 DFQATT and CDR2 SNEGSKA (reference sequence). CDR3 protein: CSARDYRLAAAYNEQFL. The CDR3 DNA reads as TGCAGTGCTAGAGATTACCGACTAGCGGCGGCCTACAATGAGCAGTTCCTC.

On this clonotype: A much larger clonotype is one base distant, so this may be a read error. This CDR3 reads CAGSHSGEYYGYTF. The CDR3 coding sequence is TGCGCCGGCAGCCATTCAGGGGAGTACTATGGCTACACCTTC. The V gene is TRBV4-1, the J gene TRBJ1-2, with a possible D match to TRBD1 (6 bases). The CDR3 contains 14 residues. The germline CDR1 and CDR2 sequences are MGHRA and YSYEKL.

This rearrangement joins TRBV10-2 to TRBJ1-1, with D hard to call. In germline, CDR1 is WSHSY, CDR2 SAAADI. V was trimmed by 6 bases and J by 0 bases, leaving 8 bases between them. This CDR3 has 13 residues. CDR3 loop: CASREYMNTEAFF. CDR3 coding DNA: TGCGCCAGCAGGGAATACATGAACACTGAAGCTTTCTTT.

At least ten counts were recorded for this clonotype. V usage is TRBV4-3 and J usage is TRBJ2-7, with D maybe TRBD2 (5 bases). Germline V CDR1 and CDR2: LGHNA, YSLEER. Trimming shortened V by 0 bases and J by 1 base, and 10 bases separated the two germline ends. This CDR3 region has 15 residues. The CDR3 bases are TGCGCCAGCAGCCAAGATGGCAGCGGATCCTACGAGCAGTACTTC. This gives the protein CASSQDGSGSYEQYF.

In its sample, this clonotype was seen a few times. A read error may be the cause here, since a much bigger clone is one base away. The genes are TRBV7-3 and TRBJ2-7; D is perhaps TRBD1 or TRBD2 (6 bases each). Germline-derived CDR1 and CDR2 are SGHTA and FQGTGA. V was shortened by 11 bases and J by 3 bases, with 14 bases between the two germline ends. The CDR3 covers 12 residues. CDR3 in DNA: TGTGCCGCACCCGGAGGGGGCTACGAGCAGTACTTC. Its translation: CAAPGGGYEQYF.

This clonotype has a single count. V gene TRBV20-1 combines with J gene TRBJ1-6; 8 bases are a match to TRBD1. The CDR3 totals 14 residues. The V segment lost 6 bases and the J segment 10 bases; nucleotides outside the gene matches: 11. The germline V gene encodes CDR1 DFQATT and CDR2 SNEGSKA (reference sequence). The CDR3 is CSAKAGTGPSPLHF. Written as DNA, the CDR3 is TGCAGTGCGAAGGCCGGGACAGGTCCCTCACCCCTCCACTTT.

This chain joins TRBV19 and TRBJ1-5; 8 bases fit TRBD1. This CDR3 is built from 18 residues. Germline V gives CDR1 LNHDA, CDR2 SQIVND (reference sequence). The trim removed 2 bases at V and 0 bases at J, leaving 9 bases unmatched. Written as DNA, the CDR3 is TGTGCCAGTAGTATAAGTGGTTGGACAGGGTATAGCAATCAGCCCCAGCATTTT. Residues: CASSISGWTGYSNQPQHF.

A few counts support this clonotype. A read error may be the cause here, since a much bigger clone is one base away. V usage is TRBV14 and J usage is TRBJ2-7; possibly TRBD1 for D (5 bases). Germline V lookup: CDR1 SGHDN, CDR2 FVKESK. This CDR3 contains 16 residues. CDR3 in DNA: TGTGCCAGCAGCCAAGAAGAAGGGGAAATACCTTACGAGCAGCACTTC. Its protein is CASSQEEGEIPYEQHF.

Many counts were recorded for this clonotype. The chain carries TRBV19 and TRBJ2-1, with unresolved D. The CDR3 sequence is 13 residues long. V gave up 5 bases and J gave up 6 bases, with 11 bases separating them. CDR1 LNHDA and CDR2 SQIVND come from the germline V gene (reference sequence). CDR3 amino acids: CASSQVIGNEQFF. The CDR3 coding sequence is TGTGCCAGTAGTCAGGTAATCGGCAATGAGCAGTTCTTC.

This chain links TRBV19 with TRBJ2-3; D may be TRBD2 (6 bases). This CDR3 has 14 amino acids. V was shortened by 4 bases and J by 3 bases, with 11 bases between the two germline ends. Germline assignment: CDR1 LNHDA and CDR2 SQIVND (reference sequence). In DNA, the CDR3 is TGTGCCAGTAGTAAGTCGGGGGTGACAGATACGCAGTATTTT. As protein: CASSKSGVTDTQYF.

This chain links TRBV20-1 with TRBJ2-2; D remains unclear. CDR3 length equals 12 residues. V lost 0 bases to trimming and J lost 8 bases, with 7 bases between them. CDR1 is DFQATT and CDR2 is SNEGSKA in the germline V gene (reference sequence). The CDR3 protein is CSARDLTGELFF. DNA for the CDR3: TGCAGTGCTAGAGATCTGACAGGGGAGCTGTTTTTT.

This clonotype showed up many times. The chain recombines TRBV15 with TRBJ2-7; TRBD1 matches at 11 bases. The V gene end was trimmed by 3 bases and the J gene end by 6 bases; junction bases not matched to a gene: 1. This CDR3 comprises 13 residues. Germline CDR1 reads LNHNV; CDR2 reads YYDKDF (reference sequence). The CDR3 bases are TGTGCCACCAGCAGGGACAGGGGGCGCGAGCAGTACTTC. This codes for CATSRDRGREQYF.

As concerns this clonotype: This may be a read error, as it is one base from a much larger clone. For the CDR3, the DNA is TGTGCCAGCACCCCTGGAGGACAGGGGAGTGGGACCCAGTACTTC. Its protein product is CASTPGGQGSGTQYF. The J gene is TRBJ2-5, the V gene TRBV9; 9 nucleotides agree with TRBD1. V was clipped by 6 bases and J by 7 bases; unmatched bases: 13. Germline CDR1 reads SGDLS; CDR2 reads YYNGEE. The length of the CDR3 is 15 residues.